This T cell receptor beta chain was retrieved from a study of T cell repertoires in breast cancer. This CDR3 has 17 residues. In germline, CDR1 is DFQATT, CDR2 SNEGSKA (reference sequence). Between the trimmed V and J ends, which lost 2 bases and 1 base, there was a span of 19 bases. Primers covering all TCR V genes were used in emulsion RT-PCR on CD8+ T cells. Blocking oligonucleotides added to a second nested PCR suppressed unpaired genes. Via MiXCR, TCRdb re-called the emulsion pairing reads, giving one row per CDR3 protein. Of roughly 38,000 distinct CDR3 sequences listed, 45% to 55% were seen once; the top ten hold less than 70%.

The TCR sequence derives from a pool of human donors with breast cancer or a healthy control (not recorded which). The specimen was CD8+ T cells. The V call is TRBV20-1, the J call TRBJ2-3, with D possibly TRBD1 on 6 matching bases. The CDR3 DNA follows: TGCAGTGCTAGAATTGGAAGGAGCAGGGGAGGCACAGATACGCAGTATTTT. Translation: CSARIGRSRGGTDTQYF.